What follows are 24 T cell receptor beta chains derived from one specimen sequenced in a study of identical twins. Each CDR3 protein gets one entry after TCRdb re-called the 5' RACE reads with MiXCR. The sample lists around 340,000 distinct CDR3 sequences, 12% occurring once. The same data also contributed to another study, on yellow fever vaccine responses in identical twins.

The sequenced sample consisted of CD8+ T cells sorted from blood. The receptors shown here come from a woman aged 18-35 years in good health.

This sequence joins TRBV12-3 or TRBV12-4 and TRBJ1-1; perhaps TRBD1 as D (5 bases). The CDR3 extends over 15 amino acids. V shed 2 bases and J shed 7 bases, with 17 bases lying between them. The CDR3 region has the DNA TGTGCCAGCAGTTTATCCGGGCGGGGGGGGATTGAAGCTTTCTTT. This gives the protein CASSLSGRGGIEAFF.

V gene TRBV11-2 combines with J gene TRBJ2-7; D call uncertain. The V and J ends lost 1 base and 6 bases respectively, with 4 bases between them. The germline V gene encodes CDR1 SGHAT and CDR2 FQNNGV. The CDR3 is 11 amino acids. This CDR3 reads CASSLVSEQYF. CDR3 DNA sequence: TGTGCCAGCAGCTTAGTCTCCGAGCAGTACTTC.

This clonotype has a count of ten or more. V gene TRBV12-3 or TRBV12-4 combines with J gene TRBJ2-1; 8 bases agree with TRBD1. CDR3 size: 15 residues. The V gene end was trimmed by 7 bases and the J gene end by 4 bases; junction bases not matched to a gene: 9. CDR3 sequence reads: CASIPAQGVYNEQFF. The CDR3, as DNA: TGTGCCAGCATCCCTGCACAGGGGGTTTACAATGAGCAGTTCTTC.

This clonotype was recorded many times. The V gene is TRBV12-5, the J gene TRBJ2-2; TRBD2 is a possible D gene (6 bases). V lost 0 bases, J lost 1 base, and 12 bases lay in between. Germline V gives CDR1 LGHNT, CDR2 FRNRAP. This CDR3 has 17 residues. The DNA of the CDR3 is TGTGCTAGTGGTTTGGTACTAGGGACTGGGAACACCGGGGAGCTGTTTTTT. Encoded protein: CASGLVLGTGNTGELFF.

The chain joins TRBV10-2 to TRBJ2-3, with D perhaps being TRBD1 or TRBD2 (6 bases each). Germline loops: CDR1 WSHSY, CDR2 SAAADI. There are 14 residues in the CDR3. The V end lost 6 bases, the J end lost 0 bases, and 10 bases lay between the germline ends. In nucleotides, the CDR3 is TGCGCCAGCAGGGACGGGGGCAGCACAGATACGCAGTATTTT. As protein: CASRDGGSTDTQYF.

This clonotype was detected a few times. The gene calls are TRBV12-5 and TRBJ1-1; D perhaps matches TRBD1 (5 bases). The V gene's germline CDR1 is LGHNT and CDR2 FRNRAP. CDR3 size: 18 residues. Trimming took off 1 base at V and 0 bases at J, with 18 bases between the two ends. CDR3 region: CASGLEVGQTTMNTEAFF. The DNA for the CDR3 is TGTGCTAGTGGTTTGGAGGTGGGGCAGACAACCATGAACACTGAAGCTTTCTTT.

The chain couples TRBV2 to TRBJ2-2, with D tentatively TRBD2 (6 bases). The CDR3 spans 13 residues. V was cut by 5 bases and J by 7 bases, with 11 bases left in between. Germline V gene sequence: CDR1 SNHLY, CDR2 FYNNEI. Here the CDR3 DNA reads TGTGCCAGCAGTCTCGGGACTTTCGGGGAGCTGTTTTTT. It translates to CASSLGTFGELFF.

This clonotype was seen a handful of times. V and J are TRBV12-3 or TRBV12-4 and TRBJ1-5, with no clear D. V lost 3 bases to trimming and J lost 5 bases, with 8 bases between them. CDR3 length: 13 amino acids. Here the CDR3 reads CASSFKTYQPQHF. For the CDR3, the DNA is TGTGCCAGCAGTTTTAAGACCTATCAGCCCCAGCATTTT.

J is TRBJ1-5 and V is TRBV21-1; the D call in the table, TRBD1, was not verified against the DNA. TRBV21-1 represents a pseudogene. The CDR3 length is 19 residues. CDR3 sequence reads: CASSKERFADRGRVQPQHF. The CDR3 coding sequence is TGTGCCAGCAGCAAAGAGAGGTTCGCGGACAGGGGGCGAGTTCAGCCCCAGCATTTT.

This clonotype was seen only a few times. The chain recombines TRBV7-9 with TRBJ2-5, with 8 bases matching TRBD2. Germline loops: CDR1 SEHNR, CDR2 FQNEAQ (reference sequence). The ends lost 1 base at V and 4 bases at J; junction bases unmatched: 2. The CDR3 runs to 14 residues. The CDR3 region is CASSLEGLAETQYF. The CDR3 region has the DNA TGTGCCAGCAGCTTAGAAGGACTAGCAGAGACCCAGTACTTC.

V usage is TRBV11-1 and J usage is TRBJ2-1, with TRBD1 matching 12 bases. The CDR3 spans 19 residues. Unmatched junction bases numbered 13, after V lost 6 bases and J lost 1 base. Looked up from germline, CDR1 is SGHAT and CDR2 is FQDESV (reference sequence). CDR3 loop: CASRPPGQGAIRSYNEQFF. For the CDR3, the DNA is TGTGCCAGCAGACCACCGGGACAGGGGGCGATTAGGTCCTACAATGAGCAGTTCTTC.

The sample holds a few counts of this clonotype. The chain uses TRBV7-9 and TRBJ1-6, with D hard to call. V shed 5 bases and J shed 7 bases, with 15 bases lying between them. Germline assignment: CDR1 SEHNR and CDR2 FQNEAQ (reference sequence). This CDR3 has 15 residues. For the CDR3, the DNA is TGTGCCAGCAGCGGATTGGACGGAGGCAATTCACCCCTCCACTTT. Amino acids: CASSGLDGGNSPLHF.

This clonotype came up a few times. The chain couples TRBV4-1 to TRBJ2-3; D remains unclear. The CDR3 runs 16 residues. Between the trimmed V and J ends, which lost 3 bases and 0 bases, there was a span of 13 bases. Germline values: CDR1 MGHRA, CDR2 YSYEKL. The CDR3 sequence: CASSHGVGSSTDTQYF. The DNA of the CDR3 is TGCGCCAGCAGCCATGGTGTGGGGTCGAGCACAGATACGCAGTATTTT.

This clonotype was picked up a small number of times. The V call is TRBV7-9, the J call TRBJ1-2; 9 bases fit TRBD1. V gave up 5 bases and J gave up 2 bases; unmatched junction bases: 6. There are 15 residues in the CDR3. CDR1 is SEHNR, CDR2 FQNEAQ, per germline (reference sequence). CDR3 region: CASSGRTGENYGYTF. CDR3 coding DNA: TGTGCCAGCAGCGGGCGGACAGGGGAGAACTATGGCTACACCTTC.

The chain links TRBV9 to TRBJ2-1; TRBD1 might be the D (6 bases). This CDR3 is 15 amino acids long. V gave up 0 bases and J gave up 3 bases, with 10 bases separating them. Germline CDR1 SGDLS, CDR2 YYNGEE. The CDR3 DNA is TGTGCCAGCAGCGTAGAGGCAGGGGACTACAATGAGCAGTTCTTC. This sequence encodes CASSVEAGDYNEQFF.

This chain uses TRBV9 with TRBJ2-6; unclear D gene. Germline V lookup: CDR1 SGDLS, CDR2 YYNGEE. Trimming cost V 4 bases and J 0 bases, with 11 bases left between them. The CDR3 totals 16 residues. The CDR3 loop is CASSPLGLSGANVLTF. The CDR3 DNA reads TGTGCCAGCAGCCCTCTGGGTCTCTCTGGGGCCAACGTCCTGACTTTC.

The CDR3 is CASTARQIGETQYF. CDR3 sequence (DNA): TGTGCCAGCACCGCCCGACAGATAGGCGAGACCCAGTACTTC. This chain links TRBV2 with TRBJ2-5; tentative D call: TRBD1 (5 bases). Trimming pared 7 bases from V and 5 bases from J, leaving 17 bases between. The CDR3 length is 14 residues. Germline-derived CDR1 and CDR2 are SNHLY and FYNNEI.

In its sample, this clonotype was seen a few times. The chain employs TRBV5-5 and TRBJ1-3; D gene uncertain. This CDR3 region has 17 residues. Between the trimmed V and J ends, which lost 2 bases and 0 bases, there was a span of 15 bases. Looked up from germline, CDR1 is SGHKS and CDR2 is YYEKEE (reference sequence). CDR3 nucleotide sequence: TGTGCCAGCAGCTTAACCCGGTGGGCAGTCTCTGGAAACACCATATATTTT. Amino acids: CASSLTRWAVSGNTIYF.

The gene calls are TRBV27 and TRBJ1-5; D ambiguous. CDR3 length: 16 amino acids. From germline, CDR1 is MNHEY and CDR2 SMNVEV (reference sequence). V was clipped by 6 bases and J by 0 bases, with 15 bases between them. CDR3 sequence (DNA): TGTGCCAGCAGGGGCAGTTGGGAGGTTAGCAATCAGCCCCAGCATTTT. Its translation is CASRGSWEVSNQPQHF.

This clonotype has only a few counts. The chain carries TRBV28 and TRBJ2-1; D is uncertain. This CDR3 spans 14 amino acids. CDR1 MDHEN and CDR2 SYDVKM come from the germline V gene. V dropped 1 base and J dropped 7 bases, with 11 bases sitting between them. CDR3 bases: TGTGCCAGCAGTTTATATTATTCAGAGAATGAGCAGTTCTTC. Translation: CASSLYYSENEQFF.

This clonotype was observed a few times. The chain uses TRBV3-1 and TRBJ2-1; the D gene is possibly TRBD2 (5 bases). Germline lookup yields CDR1 LGHDT and CDR2 YNNKEL (reference sequence). The CDR3 sequence is 12 residues long. Trimming removed 1 base at V and 14 bases at J, with 12 bases between. The CDR3 DNA follows: TGTGCCAGCAGCCAAGGTGGACTTTGGAAGTTCTTC. It codes for CASSQGGLWKFF.

The chain is built from TRBV20-1 and TRBJ2-1; 8 bases agree with TRBD2. The CDR3 runs 14 residues. Germline V gene lookup returns CDR1 DFQATT and CDR2 SNEGSKA (reference sequence). V gave up 2 bases and J gave up 3 bases; unmatched junction bases: 3. DNA of the CDR3: TGCAGTGCTAGAAACGGGGGGGACTACAATGAGCAGTTCTTC. Protein sequence: CSARNGGDYNEQFF.

The table lists this clonotype with a few counts. The chain recombines TRBV7-2 with TRBJ2-1, with D unresolved. The CDR3 covers 14 residues. CDR1 is SGHTA, CDR2 FQGNSA, per germline. The V and J ends lost 3 bases and 3 bases respectively, with 9 bases between them. The DNA for the CDR3 is TGTGCCAGCAGCTTGGCCCCTTACTACAATGAGCAGTTCTTC. Translated: CASSLAPYYNEQFF.

This clonotype has a count of ten or more. V gene TRBV5-1 combines with J gene TRBJ2-2, with D tentatively TRBD1 (5 bases). Germline loops: CDR1 SGHRS, CDR2 YFSETQ. V dropped 1 base and J dropped 4 bases, with 8 bases sitting between them. The CDR3 is 14 amino acids. CDR3 protein: CASSLLGATGELFF. The CDR3 DNA is TGCGCCAGCAGCTTGTTAGGGGCCACCGGGGAGCTGTTTTTT.